This entry lists 21 T cell receptor beta chains sequenced from one sample in a study of control samples from healthy donors and cancer patients (dated by TCRdb to between 2020 and 2021). Library construction relied on the immunoSEQ multiplex PCR assay. TCRdb provides this immuneACCESS table in a form limited to in-frame rearrangements. Some clones are lacking; in checked studies, under half of them reflect an unresolved V gene, and why the rest are absent is not known. Counted in this sample were about 150,000 clones; 85% to 95% of them appeared once. About 8.5% of the sample belongs to the ten largest clones. Sample: blood. These receptors all come from a woman aged 40 to 50 in good health.

The chain combines TRBV6-1 with TRBJ1-5; D is unclear. CDR3 length equals 11 residues. From germline, CDR1 is MNHNS and CDR2 SASEGT. The V end was cut by 3 bases, the J end by 7 bases, with 4 bases between. DNA for the CDR3: TGTGCCAGCAGTGACAAGCAGCCCCAGCATTTT. This translates into CASSDKQPQHF.

This rearrangement joins TRBV19 to TRBJ1-1, with TRBD1 matching 8 bases. J gave up 5 bases and V 9 bases, and 5 bases lay outside the gene matches. The germline V gene has CDR1 LNHDA and CDR2 SQIVND (reference sequence). This CDR3 spans 12 amino acids. The DNA for the CDR3 is TGTGCCAGCAGGGGGCCGCGAACTGAAGCTTTCTTT. This encodes CASRGPRTEAFF.

This chain uses TRBV12-5 with TRBJ2-7; 11 nucleotides agree with TRBD1. Germline-derived CDR1 and CDR2 are LGHNT and FRNRAP. After removal of 7 bases from V and 3 bases from J, the junction contained 2 bases not matched to a gene. The CDR3 runs 13 residues. DNA for the CDR3: TGTGCTAGTGAGGGACAGGGGGTCTACGAGCAGTACTTC. Translating it yields CASEGQGVYEQYF.

This sequence joins TRBV12-3 or TRBV12-4 and TRBJ1-2, with D tentatively TRBD1 (5 bases). Deletions cut 6 bases from V and 5 bases from J, with 13 bases between. This CDR3 is 13 amino acids long. The CDR3 region has the DNA TGTGCCAGCAGCCCCGGGACGGTTTATGGCTACACCTTC. This translates into CASSPGTVYGYTF.

The J gene is TRBJ1-2, the V gene TRBV19; 10 nucleotides align to TRBD1. J was trimmed by 6 bases and V by 6 bases; bases with no gene match: 7. This CDR3 is built from 14 residues. Germline CDR1 and CDR2: LNHDA and SQIVND (reference sequence). The DNA of the CDR3 is TGTGCCAGTAGGAGACAGGGGGCCTATGATGGCTACACCTTC. Protein sequence: CASRRQGAYDGYTF.

The CDR3 spells CASSQDGTSLEQYF. The CDR3 DNA sequence: TGCGCCAGCAGCCAAGATGGTACGAGCCTCGAGCAGTACTTC. The rearrangement links TRBV4-3 to TRBJ2-7; D is unresolved. Germline-derived CDR1 and CDR2 are LGHNA and YSLEER. Trimming took off 0 bases at V and 6 bases at J, with 12 bases between the two ends. CDR3 length: 14 residues.

The CDR3 sequence: CASRKGSGGDYNEQFF. The DNA of the CDR3 is TGTGCCAGCAGGAAAGGTAGCGGGGGGGACTACAATGAGCAGTTCTTC. The gene calls are TRBV7-6 and TRBJ2-1; 11 positions agree with TRBD2. CDR1 SGHVS and CDR2 FNYEAQ come from the germline V gene. V gave up 6 bases and J gave up 3 bases; unmatched junction bases: 7. This CDR3 has 16 residues.

The chain recombines TRBV7-3 with TRBJ1-1; 7 nucleotides match TRBD1. Germline V gene lookup returns CDR1 SGHTA and CDR2 FQGTGA. V trimming: 2 bases; J trimming: 4 bases; junction bases outside the gene matches: 4. This CDR3 region has 14 residues. The CDR3 here is CASSLRAGGTEAFF. CDR3 coding DNA: TGTGCCAGCAGCTTACGGGCAGGGGGCACTGAAGCTTTCTTT.

The chain couples TRBV18 to TRBJ2-5; no firm D call. Deletions cut 3 bases from V and 5 bases from J, with 4 bases between. Germline lookup yields CDR1 KGHSH and CDR2 LQKENI. The CDR3 consists of 11 residues. The CDR3 coding sequence is TGTGCCAGCTCACCGAGGGAGACCCAGTACTTC. This translates into CASSPRETQYF.

The rearrangement joins TRBV29-1 to TRBJ2-7, with D possibly TRBD1 on 6 matching bases. V lost 7 bases to trimming and J lost 2 bases, with 12 bases between them. This CDR3 contains 12 residues. Per germline, CDR1 SQVTM and CDR2 ANQGSEA. The CDR3 spells CSAGEGPYEQYF. DNA for the CDR3: TGCAGCGCAGGGGAAGGGCCCTACGAGCAGTACTTC.

The chain is built from TRBV19 and TRBJ1-1; the match to TRBD1 covers 7 bases. With 6 bases clipped from V and 0 bases from J, the junction kept 10 bases outside the gene matches. The CDR3 is made up of 16 amino acids. Germline V gene lookup returns CDR1 LNHDA and CDR2 SQIVND (reference sequence). The CDR3 DNA follows: TGTGCCAGTAGCAACAACCGACAGGGCCTGAACACTGAAGCTTTCTTT. Protein sequence: CASSNNRQGLNTEAFF.

V usage is TRBV10-3 and J usage is TRBJ1-1; D uncertain. The CDR3 covers 12 residues. Per the germline V gene, CDR1 is ENHRY and CDR2 is SYGVKD. Trimming stripped 2 bases from V and 8 bases from J, with 9 bases between. CDR3 loop: CAISEASVEAFF. CDR3 in DNA: TGTGCCATCAGTGAGGCAAGCGTAGAAGCTTTCTTT.

The V and J genes are TRBV19 and TRBJ1-5; D not resolved. The germline V gene encodes CDR1 LNHDA and CDR2 SQIVND (reference sequence). The CDR3 is made up of 14 amino acids. Trimming left V 6 bases short and J 7 bases short, with 16 bases between. CDR3 residues: CASRPDLTNQPQHF. The CDR3 DNA is TGTGCCAGTAGGCCGGACCTCACCAACCAGCCCCAGCATTTT.

This rearrangement joins TRBV9 to TRBJ1-1; D is undetermined. CDR3 length: 13 residues. Trimming took off 6 bases at V and 6 bases at J, with 15 bases between the two ends. The germline gives CDR1 SGDLS, CDR2 YYNGEE. The CDR3 DNA is TGTGCCAGCACCCTTCCCCCCGCCGCTGAAGCTTTCTTT. Translation gives CASTLPPAAEAFF. The full variable domain, with the rest looked up from reference TRBV9 and TRBJ1-1, is DSGVTQTPKHLITATGQRVTLRCSPRSGDLSVYWYQQSLDQGLQFLIQYYNGEERAKGNILERFSAQQFPDLHSELNLSSLELGDSALYFCASTLPPAAEAFFGQGTRLTVV.

This clone occurred once. V usage is TRBV6-2 or TRBV6-3 and J usage is TRBJ2-1; 7 bases match TRBD1. Looked up from germline, CDR1 is MNHEY and CDR2 is SVGEGT. The length of the CDR3 is 15 residues. The V gene end was trimmed by 2 bases and the J gene end by 4 bases; junction bases not matched to a gene: 5. CDR3 sequence (DNA): TGTGCCAGCAGTTACGTCCAGGGGGTTTACAATGAGCAGTTCTTC. Protein sequence: CASSYVQGVYNEQFF.

The CDR3 sequence is CASSLWGFRDTEAFF. For the CDR3, the DNA is TGTGCCAGCAGCTTATGGGGCTTTCGGGACACTGAAGCTTTCTTT. The rearrangement links TRBV7-2 to TRBJ1-1; D perhaps matches TRBD1 (5 bases). V was clipped by 2 bases and J by 3 bases, with 13 bases between them. CDR3 length: 15 amino acids. The germline gives CDR1 SGHTA, CDR2 FQGNSA.

The rearrangement joins TRBV6-4 to TRBJ2-1; 11 positions agree with TRBD2. Germline CDR1 MRHNA, CDR2 SNTAGT. The length of the CDR3 is 15 residues. Trimming at V came to 3 bases and at J to 5 bases, leaving 3 bases not matched to a gene. CDR3 nucleotide sequence: TGTGCCAGCAGTGATATGGGACTAGCGGACAATGAGCAGTTCTTC. Protein sequence: CASSDMGLADNEQFF.

This sequence joins TRBV7-2 and TRBJ1-4; a weak D match, TRBD1 (6 bases). This CDR3 comprises 13 residues. Germline CDR1 and CDR2: SGHTA and FQGNSA. Trimming removed 5 bases at V and 8 bases at J, with 12 bases between. The CDR3 here is CASSRPGTEKLFF. The DNA of the CDR3 is TGTGCCAGCAGCCGTCCGGGGACAGAAAAACTGTTTTTT.

The V and J genes are TRBV6-5 and TRBJ1-1, with TRBD1 matching over 7 bases. The CDR3 runs 15 residues. Per the germline V gene, CDR1 is MNHEY and CDR2 is SVGAGI. V was clipped by 5 bases and J by 3 bases; unmatched bases: 9. For the CDR3, the DNA is TGTGCCAGCAGTAAGGGAACAGGGGTATACACTGAAGCTTTCTTT. Protein: CASSKGTGVYTEAFF.

The V call is TRBV29-1, the J call TRBJ2-7, with D hard to call. Germline CDR1 is SQVTM and CDR2 is ANQGSEA. There are 11 residues in the CDR3. Trimming took off 6 bases at V and 0 bases at J, with 6 bases between the two ends. In DNA, the CDR3 is TGCAGCGTGGGATTCTCCTACGAGCAGTACTTC. Its translation: CSVGFSYEQYF.

The gene calls are TRBV7-6 and TRBJ2-7; 9 bases fit TRBD2. Germline V CDR1 and CDR2: SGHVS, FNYEAQ. The V gene end was trimmed by 5 bases and the J gene end by 5 bases; junction bases not matched to a gene: 13. The CDR3 consists of 16 residues. This CDR3 reads CASSPLSGSLWDEQYF. The CDR3 region has the DNA TGTGCCAGCAGCCCACTTAGCGGGAGTTTATGGGACGAGCAGTACTTC.